This TCR beta chain derives from a study of identical twins. The CDR3 is 12 amino acids. Unmatched junction bases numbered 8, after V lost 5 bases and J lost 15 bases. Study-level findings and limits: Zero-insertion analyses could be partly confounded by invariant MAIT and iNKT cells. Weaker excess twin sharing was observed in beta out-of-frame sequences.

Worth noting for this clonotype: Antigen: not known.

Carrying unique molecular identifiers, the cDNA also gained a universal primer site through template switching. TCRdb called the 5' RACE reads again in MiXCR, with one record for every CDR3 protein. Among 120,000 to 150,000 distinct CDR3 sequences listed, approximately 3.5% were seen once. The rearrangement joins TRBV12-3 or TRBV12-4 to TRBJ1-5; 9 bases align to TRBD1. The sequence was obtained from a man aged 18-30 years in good health. Sequencing input: memory T cells sorted from blood. The CDR3 loop reads CASSTEQGAPHF. For the CDR3, the DNA is TGTGCCAGCAGTACGGAACAGGGGGCGCCGCATTTT.